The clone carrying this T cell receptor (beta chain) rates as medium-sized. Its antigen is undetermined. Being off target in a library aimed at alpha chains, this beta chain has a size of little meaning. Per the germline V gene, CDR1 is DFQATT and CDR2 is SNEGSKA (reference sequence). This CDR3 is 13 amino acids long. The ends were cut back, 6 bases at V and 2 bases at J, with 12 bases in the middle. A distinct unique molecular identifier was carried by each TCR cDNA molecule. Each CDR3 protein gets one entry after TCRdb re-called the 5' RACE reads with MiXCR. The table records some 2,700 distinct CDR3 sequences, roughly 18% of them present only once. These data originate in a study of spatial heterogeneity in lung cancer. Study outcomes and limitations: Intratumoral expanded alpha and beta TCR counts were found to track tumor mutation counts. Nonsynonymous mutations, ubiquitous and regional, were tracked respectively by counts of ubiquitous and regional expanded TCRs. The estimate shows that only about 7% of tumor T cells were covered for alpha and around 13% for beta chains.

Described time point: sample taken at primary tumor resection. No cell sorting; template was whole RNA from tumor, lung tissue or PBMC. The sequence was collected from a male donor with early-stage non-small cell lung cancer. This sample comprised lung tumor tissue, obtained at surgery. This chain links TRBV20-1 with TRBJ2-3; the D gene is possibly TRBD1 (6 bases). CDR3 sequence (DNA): TGCAGTGCACTGGGGACATACACAGATACGCAGTATTTT. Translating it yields CSALGTYTDTQYF.